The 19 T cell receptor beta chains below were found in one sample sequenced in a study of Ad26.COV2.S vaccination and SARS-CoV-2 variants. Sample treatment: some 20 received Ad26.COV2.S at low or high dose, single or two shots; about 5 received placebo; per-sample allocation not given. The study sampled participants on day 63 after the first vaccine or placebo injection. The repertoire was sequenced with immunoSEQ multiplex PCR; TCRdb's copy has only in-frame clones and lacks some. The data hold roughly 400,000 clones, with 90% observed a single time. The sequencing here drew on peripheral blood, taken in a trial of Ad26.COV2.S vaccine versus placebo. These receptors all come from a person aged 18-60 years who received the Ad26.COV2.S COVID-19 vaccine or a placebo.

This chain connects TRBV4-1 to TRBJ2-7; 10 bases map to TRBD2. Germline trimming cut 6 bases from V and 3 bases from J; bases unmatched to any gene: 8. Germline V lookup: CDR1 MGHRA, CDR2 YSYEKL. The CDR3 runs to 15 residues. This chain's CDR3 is CASSRTGTSVYEQYF. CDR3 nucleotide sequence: TGCGCCAGCAGTAGAACCGGGACTAGCGTCTACGAGCAGTACTTC.

The CDR3 DNA sequence: TGTGCCAGCAGCTTGGGGACAGGGGGCTATTGGACTGAAGCTTTCTTT. It specifies CASSLGTGGYWTEAFF. The chain has TRBV5-6 and TRBJ1-1; 11 nucleotides match TRBD1. The V gene end was trimmed by 0 bases and the J gene end by 5 bases; junction bases not matched to a gene: 6. The length of the CDR3 is 16 residues. Germline V gives CDR1 SGHDT, CDR2 YYEEEE.

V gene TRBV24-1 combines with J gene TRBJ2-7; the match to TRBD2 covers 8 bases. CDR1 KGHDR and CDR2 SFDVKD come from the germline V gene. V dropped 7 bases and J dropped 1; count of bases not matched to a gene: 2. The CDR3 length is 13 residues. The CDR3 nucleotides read TGTGCCACCAGCCGGGGGGGTTCCTACGAGCAGTACTTC. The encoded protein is CATSRGGSYEQYF.

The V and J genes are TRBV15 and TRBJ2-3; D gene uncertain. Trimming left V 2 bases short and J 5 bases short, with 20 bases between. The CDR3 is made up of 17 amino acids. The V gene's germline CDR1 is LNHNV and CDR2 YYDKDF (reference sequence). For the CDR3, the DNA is TGTGCCACCAGCAGATTCCCTACCGAGCATGCAGTAGATACGCAGTATTTT. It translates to CATSRFPTEHAVDTQYF.

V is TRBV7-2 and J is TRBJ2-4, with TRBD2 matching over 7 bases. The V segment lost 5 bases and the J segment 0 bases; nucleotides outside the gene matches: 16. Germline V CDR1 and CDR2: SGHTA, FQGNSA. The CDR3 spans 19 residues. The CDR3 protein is CASSLPLRGSSLAKNIQYF. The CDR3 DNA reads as TGTGCCAGCAGCCTCCCCCTTCGCGGGAGTTCGTTAGCCAAAAACATTCAGTACTTC.

The CDR3 DNA reads TGCAGCGTACCCGGGAAGGAGCAGTACTTC. This encodes CSVPGKEQYF. The rearrangement links TRBV29-1 to TRBJ2-7; TRBD2 is a possible D gene (5 bases). CDR3 size: 10 residues. Between the trimmed V and J ends, which lost 6 bases and 7 bases, there was a span of 10 bases. The V gene's germline CDR1 is SQVTM and CDR2 ANQGSEA.

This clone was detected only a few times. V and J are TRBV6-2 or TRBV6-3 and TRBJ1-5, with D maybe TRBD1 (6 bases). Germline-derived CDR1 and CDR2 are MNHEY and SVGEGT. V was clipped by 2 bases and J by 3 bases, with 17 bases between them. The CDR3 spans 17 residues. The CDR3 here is CASSYKLQGGANQPQHF. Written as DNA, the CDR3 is TGTGCCAGCAGTTACAAGTTACAGGGAGGGGCCAATCAGCCCCAGCATTTT.

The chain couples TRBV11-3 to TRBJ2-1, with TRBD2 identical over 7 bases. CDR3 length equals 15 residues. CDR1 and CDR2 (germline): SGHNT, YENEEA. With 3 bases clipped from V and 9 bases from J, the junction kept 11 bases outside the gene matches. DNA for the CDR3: TGTGCCAGCAGCTTGAGGGGCGGGAGCTTGGTTGAGCAGTTCTTC. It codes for CASSLRGGSLVEQFF.

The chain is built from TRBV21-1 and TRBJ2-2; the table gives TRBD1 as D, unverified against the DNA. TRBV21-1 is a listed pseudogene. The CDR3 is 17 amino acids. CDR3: CASSKRGDSANTGELFF. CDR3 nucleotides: TGTGCCAGCAGCAAAAGAGGAGACAGCGCGAACACCGGGGAGCTGTTTTTT.

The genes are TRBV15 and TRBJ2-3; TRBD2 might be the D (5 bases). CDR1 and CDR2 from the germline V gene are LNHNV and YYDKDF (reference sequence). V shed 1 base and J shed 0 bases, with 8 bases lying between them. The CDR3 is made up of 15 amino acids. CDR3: CATSRGRTSTDTQYF. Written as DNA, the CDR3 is TGTGCCACCAGCAGAGGGAGGACTAGCACAGATACGCAGTATTTT.

The CDR3 DNA follows: TGTGCCAGCTCAACGACCCAGAACACTGAAGCTTTCTTT. This encodes CASSTTQNTEAFF. V is TRBV18 and J is TRBJ1-1, with unresolved D. CDR1 is KGHSH, CDR2 LQKENI, per germline. The CDR3 consists of 13 residues. With 5 bases removed from V and 1 base from J, the gap between germline ends came to 8 bases.

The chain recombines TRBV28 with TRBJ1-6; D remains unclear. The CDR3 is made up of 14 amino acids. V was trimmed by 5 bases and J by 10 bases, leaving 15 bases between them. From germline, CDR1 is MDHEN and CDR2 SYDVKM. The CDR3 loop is CASSLLGRESPLHF. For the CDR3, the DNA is TGTGCCAGCAGTCTTCTAGGGCGGGAGTCACCCCTCCACTTT.

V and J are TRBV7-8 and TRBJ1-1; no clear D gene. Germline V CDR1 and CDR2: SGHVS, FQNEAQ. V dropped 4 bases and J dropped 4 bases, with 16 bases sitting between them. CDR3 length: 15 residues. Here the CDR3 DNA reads TGTGCCAGCAGCTCCAGCCTTCCGGGAGGCACTGAAGCTTTCTTT. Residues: CASSSSLPGGTEAFF.

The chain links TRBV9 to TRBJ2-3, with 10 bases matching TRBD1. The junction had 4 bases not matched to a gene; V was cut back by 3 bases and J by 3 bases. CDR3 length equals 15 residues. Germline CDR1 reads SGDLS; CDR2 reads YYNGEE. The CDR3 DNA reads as TGTGCCAGCAGCGCTTGGACAGGGGGAACAGATACGCAGTATTTT. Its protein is CASSAWTGGTDTQYF.

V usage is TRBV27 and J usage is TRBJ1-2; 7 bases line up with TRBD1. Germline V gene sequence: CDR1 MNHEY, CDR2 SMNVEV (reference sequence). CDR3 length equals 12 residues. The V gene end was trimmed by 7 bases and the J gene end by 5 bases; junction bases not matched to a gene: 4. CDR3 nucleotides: TGTGCCAGCAAAGGGGGACAGTATGGCTACACCTTC. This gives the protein CASKGGQYGYTF.

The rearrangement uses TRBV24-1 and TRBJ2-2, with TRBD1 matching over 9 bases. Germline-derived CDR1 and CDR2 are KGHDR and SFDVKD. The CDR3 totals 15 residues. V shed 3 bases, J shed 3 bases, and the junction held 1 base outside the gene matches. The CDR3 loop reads CATSDGDRDTGELFF. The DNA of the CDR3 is TGTGCCACCAGTGATGGGGACAGGGACACCGGGGAGCTGTTTTTT.

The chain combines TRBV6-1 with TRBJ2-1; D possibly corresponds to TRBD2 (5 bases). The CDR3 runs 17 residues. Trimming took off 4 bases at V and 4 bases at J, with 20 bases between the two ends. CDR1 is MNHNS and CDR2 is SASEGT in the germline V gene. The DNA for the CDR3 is TGTGCCAGCAGTGGAGGGTTAGGGCCCATTTTTTACAATGAGCAGTTCTTC. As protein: CASSGGLGPIFYNEQFF.

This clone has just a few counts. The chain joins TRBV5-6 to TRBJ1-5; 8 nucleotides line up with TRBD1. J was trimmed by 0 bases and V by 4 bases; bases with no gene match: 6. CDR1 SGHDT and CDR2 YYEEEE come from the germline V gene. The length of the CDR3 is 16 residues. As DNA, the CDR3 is TGTGCCAGCAGCGCCGGGACAGGATATAGCAATCAGCCCCAGCATTTT. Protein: CASSAGTGYSNQPQHF.

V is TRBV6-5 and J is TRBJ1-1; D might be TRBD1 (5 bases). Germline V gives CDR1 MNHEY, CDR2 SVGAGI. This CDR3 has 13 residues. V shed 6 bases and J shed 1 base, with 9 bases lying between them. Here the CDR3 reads CASRAGSNTEAFF. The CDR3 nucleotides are TGTGCCAGCAGGGCAGGGTCGAACACTGAAGCTTTCTTT.